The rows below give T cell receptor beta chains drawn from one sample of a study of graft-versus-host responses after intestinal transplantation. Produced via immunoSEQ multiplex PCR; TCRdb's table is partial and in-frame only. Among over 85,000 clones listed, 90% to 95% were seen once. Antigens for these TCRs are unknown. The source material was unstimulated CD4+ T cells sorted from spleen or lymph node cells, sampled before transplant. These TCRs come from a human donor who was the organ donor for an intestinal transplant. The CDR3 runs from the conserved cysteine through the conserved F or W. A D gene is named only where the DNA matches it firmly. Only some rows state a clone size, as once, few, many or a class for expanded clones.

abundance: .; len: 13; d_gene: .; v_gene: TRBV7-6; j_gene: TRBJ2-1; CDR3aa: CASSLRPGNEQFF; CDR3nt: TGTGCCAGCAGCTTGCGCCCGGGGAATGAGCAGTTCTTC
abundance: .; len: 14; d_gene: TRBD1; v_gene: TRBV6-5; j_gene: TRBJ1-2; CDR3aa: CASSRGTGSYGYTF; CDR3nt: TGTGCCAGCAGCAGGGGGACAGGGAGTTATGGCTACACCTTC
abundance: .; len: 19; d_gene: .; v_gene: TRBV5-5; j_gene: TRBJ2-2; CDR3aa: CASSLARMTWASNTGELFF; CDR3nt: TGTGCCAGCAGCTTGGCGCGAATGACCTGGGCTTCGAACACCGGGGAGCTGTTTTTT
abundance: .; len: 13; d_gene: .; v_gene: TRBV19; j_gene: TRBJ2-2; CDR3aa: CASRTGNTGELFF; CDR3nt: TGTGCCAGTAGGACAGGGAACACCGGGGAGCTGTTTTTT
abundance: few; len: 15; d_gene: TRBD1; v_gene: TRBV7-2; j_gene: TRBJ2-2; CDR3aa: CASSIRTGGTGELFF; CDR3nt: TGTGCCAGCAGCATCCGGACAGGCGGGACCGGGGAGCTGTTTTTT
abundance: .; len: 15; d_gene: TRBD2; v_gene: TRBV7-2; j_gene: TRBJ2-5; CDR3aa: CASSLGRGGPETQYF; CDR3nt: TGTGCCAGCAGCTTAGGGCGGGGGGGCCCGGAGACCCAGTACTTC
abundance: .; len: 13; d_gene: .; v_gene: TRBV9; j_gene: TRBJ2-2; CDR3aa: CASSGTIDGELFF; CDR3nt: TGTGCCAGCAGCGGGACTATTGACGGGGAGCTGTTTTTT
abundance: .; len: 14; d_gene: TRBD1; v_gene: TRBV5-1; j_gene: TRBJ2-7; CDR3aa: CASSLGTGAGEQYF; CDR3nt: TGCGCCAGCAGCTTGGGGACAGGGGCCGGGGAGCAGTACTTC
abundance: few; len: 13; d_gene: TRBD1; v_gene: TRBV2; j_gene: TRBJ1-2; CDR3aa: CASRGQVNYGYTF; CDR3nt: TGTGCCAGCAGGGGACAGGTCAACTATGGCTACACCTTC
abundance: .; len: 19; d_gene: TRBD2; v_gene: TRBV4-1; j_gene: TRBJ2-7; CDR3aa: CASSQDALDPGGGVYEQYF; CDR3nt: TGCGCCAGCAGCCAAGATGCACTCGACCCGGGAGGGGGGGTCTACGAGCAGTACTTC
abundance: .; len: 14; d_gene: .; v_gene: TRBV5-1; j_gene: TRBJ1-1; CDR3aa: CASRLGGGDTEAFF; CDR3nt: TGCGCCAGCCGACTGGGGGGTGGTGACACTGAAGCTTTCTTT
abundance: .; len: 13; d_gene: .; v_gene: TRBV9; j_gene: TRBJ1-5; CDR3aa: CASSVGGRQPQHF; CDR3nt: TGTGCCAGCAGCGTAGGCGGGCGTCAGCCCCAGCATTTT
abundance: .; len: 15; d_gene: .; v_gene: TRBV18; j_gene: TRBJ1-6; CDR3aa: CASSPLRSYNSPLHF; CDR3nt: TGTGCCAGCTCACCACTGAGATCCTATAATTCACCCCTCCACTTT
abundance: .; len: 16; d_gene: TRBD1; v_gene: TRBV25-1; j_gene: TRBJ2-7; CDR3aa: CASSGYRGLPSYEQYF; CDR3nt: TGTGCCAGCAGTGGATACAGGGGGCTACCTTCCTACGAGCAGTACTTC
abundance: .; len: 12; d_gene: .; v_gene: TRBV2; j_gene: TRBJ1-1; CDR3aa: CASRGFYTEAFF; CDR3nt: TGTGCCAGCAGGGGCTTCTACACTGAAGCTTTCTTT
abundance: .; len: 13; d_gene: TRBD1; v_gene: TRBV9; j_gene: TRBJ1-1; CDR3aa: CASSARQGYEAFF; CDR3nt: TGTGCCAGCAGCGCCCGACAGGGGTACGAAGCTTTCTTT
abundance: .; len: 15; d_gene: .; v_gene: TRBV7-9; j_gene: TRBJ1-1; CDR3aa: CASSLSPQGNTEAFF; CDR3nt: TGTGCCAGCAGCTTAAGCCCGCAGGGGAACACTGAAGCTTTCTTT
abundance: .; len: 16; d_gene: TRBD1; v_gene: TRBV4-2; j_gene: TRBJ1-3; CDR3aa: CASSSHPTGVQNTIYF; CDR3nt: TGTGCCAGCAGCTCTCATCCGACAGGGGTCCAGAACACCATATATTTT
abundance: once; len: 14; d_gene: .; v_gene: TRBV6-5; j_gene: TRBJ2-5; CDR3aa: CASSPTRGPETQYF; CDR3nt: TGTGCCAGCAGCCCCACCAGGGGTCCAGAGACCCAGTACTTC
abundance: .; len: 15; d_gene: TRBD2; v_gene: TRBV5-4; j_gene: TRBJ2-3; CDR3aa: CASRGRGEATDTQYF; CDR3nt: TGTGCCAGCAGGGGGAGGGGAGAGGCCACAGATACGCAGTATTTT
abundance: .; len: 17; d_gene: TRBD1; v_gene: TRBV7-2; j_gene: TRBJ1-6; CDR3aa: CASSLDSSDRGYSPLHF; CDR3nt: TGTGCCAGCAGCTTAGACTCTTCCGACAGGGGGTATTCACCCCTCCACTTT
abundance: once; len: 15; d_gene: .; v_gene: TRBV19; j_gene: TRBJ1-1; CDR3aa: CASRAPPGERTEAFF; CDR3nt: TGTGCCAGTAGAGCCCCGCCCGGGGAGAGGACTGAAGCTTTCTTT
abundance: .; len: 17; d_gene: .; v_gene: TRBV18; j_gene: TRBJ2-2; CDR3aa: CASSPPVNRVNTGELFF; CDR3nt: TGTGCCAGCTCACCACCGGTGAACAGGGTGAACACCGGGGAGCTGTTTTTT
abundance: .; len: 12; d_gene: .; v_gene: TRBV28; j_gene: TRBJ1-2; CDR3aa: CASSLSGYGYTF; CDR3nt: TGTGCCAGCAGTTTATCGGGGTATGGCTACACCTTC
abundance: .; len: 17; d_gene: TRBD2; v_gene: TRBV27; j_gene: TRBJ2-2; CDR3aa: CASGSGGTLANTGELFF; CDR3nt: TGTGCCAGCGGTAGCGGGGGGACACTCGCGAACACCGGGGAGCTGTTTTTT
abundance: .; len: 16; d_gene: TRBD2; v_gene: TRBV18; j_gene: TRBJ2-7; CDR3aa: CASSPKLAGLSYEQYF; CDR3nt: TGTGCCAGCTCACCGAAACTAGCGGGGCTCTCCTACGAGCAGTACTTC
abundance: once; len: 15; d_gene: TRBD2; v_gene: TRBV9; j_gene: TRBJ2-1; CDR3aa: CASSVASGGANEQFF; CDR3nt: TGTGCCAGCAGCGTAGCTAGCGGGGGGGCCAATGAGCAGTTCTTC
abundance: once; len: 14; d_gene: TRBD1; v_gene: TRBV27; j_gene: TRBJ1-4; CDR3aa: CASSRTGGKEKLFF; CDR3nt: TGTGCCAGCAGTCGGACAGGGGGCAAGGAAAAACTGTTTTTT
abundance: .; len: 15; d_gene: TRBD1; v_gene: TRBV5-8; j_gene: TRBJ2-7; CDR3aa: CASSLTGTGSYEQYF; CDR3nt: TGTGCCAGCAGCTTAACCGGGACAGGGAGCTACGAGCAGTACTTC
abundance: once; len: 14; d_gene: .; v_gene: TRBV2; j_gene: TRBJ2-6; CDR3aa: CASSGASGANVLTF; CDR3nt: TGTGCCAGCAGTGGGGCCTCTGGGGCCAACGTCCTGACTTTC
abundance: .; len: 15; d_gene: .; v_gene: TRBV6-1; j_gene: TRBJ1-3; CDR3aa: CATLAGGSGGNTIYF; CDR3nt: TGTGCCACCCTGGCGGGTGGATCGGGAGGAAACACCATATATTTT
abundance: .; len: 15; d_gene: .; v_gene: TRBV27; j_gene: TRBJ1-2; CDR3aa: CASSLRAGANYGYTF; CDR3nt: TGTGCCAGCAGTTTACGGGCAGGGGCTAACTATGGCTACACCTTC
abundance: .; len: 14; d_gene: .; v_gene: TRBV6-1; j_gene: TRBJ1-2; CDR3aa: CASSGGRGHYGYTF; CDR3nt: TGTGCCAGCAGTGGTGGCAGGGGACACTATGGCTACACCTTC
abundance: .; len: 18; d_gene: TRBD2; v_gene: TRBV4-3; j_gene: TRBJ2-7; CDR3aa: CASSQDRLGLAGGYEQYF; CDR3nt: TGCGCCAGCAGCCAAGATCGTCTAGGTCTAGCGGGGGGCTACGAGCAGTACTTC
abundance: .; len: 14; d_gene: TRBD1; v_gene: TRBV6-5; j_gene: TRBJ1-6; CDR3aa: CASSYQQGNSPLHF; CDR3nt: TGTGCCAGCAGTTACCAACAGGGGAATTCACCCCTCCACTTT
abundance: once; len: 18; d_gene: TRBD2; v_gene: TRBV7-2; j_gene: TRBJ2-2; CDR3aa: CASSLKGIAGTYTGELFF; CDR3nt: TGTGCCAGCAGCTTAAAGGGAATAGCGGGGACCTACACCGGGGAGCTGTTTTTT
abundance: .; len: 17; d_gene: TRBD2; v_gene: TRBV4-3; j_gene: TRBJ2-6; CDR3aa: CASSQDGGTSGANVLTF; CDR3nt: TGCGCCAGCAGCCAAGACGGGGGGACCTCTGGGGCCAACGTCCTGACTTTC
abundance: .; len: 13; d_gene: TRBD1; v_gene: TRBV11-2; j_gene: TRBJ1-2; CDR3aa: CASSLDRGYGYTF; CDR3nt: TGTGCCAGCAGCTTGGACAGGGGCTATGGCTACACCTTC
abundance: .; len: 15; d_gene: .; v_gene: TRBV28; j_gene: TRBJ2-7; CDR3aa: CAAVRGGGGTYEQYF; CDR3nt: TGTGCCGCCGTTAGGGGTGGTGGTGGGACCTACGAGCAGTACTTC
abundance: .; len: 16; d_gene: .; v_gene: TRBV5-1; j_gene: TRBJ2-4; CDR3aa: CASSPDSSLAKNIQYF; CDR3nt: TGCGCCAGCAGCCCCGACAGCTCTCTAGCCAAAAACATTCAGTACTTC
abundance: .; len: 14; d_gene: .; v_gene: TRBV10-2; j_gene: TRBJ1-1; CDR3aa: CASSESIAGAEAFF; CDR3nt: TGCGCCAGCAGTGAGTCGATAGCGGGGGCTGAAGCTTTCTTT
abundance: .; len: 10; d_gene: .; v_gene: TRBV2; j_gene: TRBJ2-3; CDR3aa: CASSRDTQYF; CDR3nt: TGTGCCAGCTCCCGGGATACGCAGTATTTT
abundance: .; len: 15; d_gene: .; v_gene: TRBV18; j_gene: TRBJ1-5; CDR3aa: CASSPKGSPDQPQHF; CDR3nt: TGTGCCAGCTCACCGAAGGGGTCCCCCGATCAGCCCCAGCATTTT
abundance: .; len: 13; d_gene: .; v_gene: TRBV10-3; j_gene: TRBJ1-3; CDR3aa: CAIRIQGKNTIYF; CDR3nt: TGTGCCATCAGGATACAGGGCAAAAACACCATATATTTT
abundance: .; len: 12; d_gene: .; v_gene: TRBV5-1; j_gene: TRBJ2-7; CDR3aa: CASSLASGEQYF; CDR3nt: TGCGCCAGCAGCTTAGCCTCGGGGGAGCAGTACTTC
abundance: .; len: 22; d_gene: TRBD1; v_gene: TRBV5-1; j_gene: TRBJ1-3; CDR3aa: CASSLAERGQGFSVTSGNTIYF; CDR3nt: TGCGCCAGCAGCTTGGCCGAGAGAGGACAGGGATTTTCGGTAACCTCTGGAAACACCATATATTTT
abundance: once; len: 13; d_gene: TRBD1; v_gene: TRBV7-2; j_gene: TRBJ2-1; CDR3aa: CASSFGQGNEQFF; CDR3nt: TGTGCCAGCAGCTTCGGACAGGGCAATGAGCAGTTCTTC
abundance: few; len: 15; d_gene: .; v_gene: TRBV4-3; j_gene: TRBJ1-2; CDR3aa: CASSQRVAGPYGYTF; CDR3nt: TGCGCCAGCAGCCAGAGGGTGGCAGGCCCCTATGGCTACACCTTC
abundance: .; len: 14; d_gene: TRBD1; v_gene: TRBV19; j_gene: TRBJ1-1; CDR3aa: CASSTDRENTEAFF; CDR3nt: TGTGCCAGTAGTACGGACAGGGAGAACACTGAAGCTTTCTTT
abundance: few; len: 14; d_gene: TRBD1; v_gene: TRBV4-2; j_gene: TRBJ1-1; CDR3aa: CASSQAGGGTEAFF; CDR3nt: TGTGCCAGCAGCCAAGCAGGGGGTGGCACTGAAGCTTTCTTT
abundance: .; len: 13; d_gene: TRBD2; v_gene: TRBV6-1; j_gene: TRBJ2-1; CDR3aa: CASKLAVYNEQFF; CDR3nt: TGTGCCAGCAAACTAGCGGTCTACAATGAGCAGTTCTTC
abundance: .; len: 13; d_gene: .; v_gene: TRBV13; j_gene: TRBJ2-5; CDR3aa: CASSFRGTKTQYF; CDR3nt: TGTGCCAGCAGCTTTAGAGGCACGAAGACCCAGTACTTC
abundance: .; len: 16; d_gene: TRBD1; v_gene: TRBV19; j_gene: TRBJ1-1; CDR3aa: CASASHGQGLNTEAFF; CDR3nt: TGTGCCAGTGCGAGTCACGGACAGGGGTTGAACACTGAAGCTTTCTTT
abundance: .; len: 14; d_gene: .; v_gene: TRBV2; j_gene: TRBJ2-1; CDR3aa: CASRRDRTYNEQFF; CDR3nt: TGTGCCAGCAGACGCGACAGGACCTACAATGAGCAGTTCTTC
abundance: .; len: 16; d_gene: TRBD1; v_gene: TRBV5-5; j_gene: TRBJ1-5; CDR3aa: CASSFLGQGGNQPQHF; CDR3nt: TGTGCCAGCAGCTTCTTAGGACAGGGTGGGAATCAGCCCCAGCATTTT
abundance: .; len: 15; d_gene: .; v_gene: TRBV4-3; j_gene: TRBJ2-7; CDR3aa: CASSQVGAGVGEQYF; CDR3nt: TGCGCCAGCAGCCAAGTGGGGGCAGGGGTGGGTGAGCAGTACTTC
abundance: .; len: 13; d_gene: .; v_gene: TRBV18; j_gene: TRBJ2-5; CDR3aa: CASSPGLAETQYF; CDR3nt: TGTGCCAGCTCACCAGGCCTGGCAGAGACCCAGTACTTC
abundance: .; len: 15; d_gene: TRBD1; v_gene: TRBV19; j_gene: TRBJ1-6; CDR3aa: CASSIEQGPHSPLHF; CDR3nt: TGTGCCAGTAGTATAGAACAGGGGCCTCATTCACCCCTCCACTTT
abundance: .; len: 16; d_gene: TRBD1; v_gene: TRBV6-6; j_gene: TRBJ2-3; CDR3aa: CASRSPGQGVPDTQYF; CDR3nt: TGTGCCAGCAGGTCGCCGGGACAGGGTGTCCCAGATACGCAGTATTTT
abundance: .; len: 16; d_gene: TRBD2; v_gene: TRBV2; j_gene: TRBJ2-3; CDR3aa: CASSEASGGTQDTQYF; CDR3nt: TGTGCCAGCAGTGAAGCGAGCGGGGGAACCCAAGATACGCAGTATTTT